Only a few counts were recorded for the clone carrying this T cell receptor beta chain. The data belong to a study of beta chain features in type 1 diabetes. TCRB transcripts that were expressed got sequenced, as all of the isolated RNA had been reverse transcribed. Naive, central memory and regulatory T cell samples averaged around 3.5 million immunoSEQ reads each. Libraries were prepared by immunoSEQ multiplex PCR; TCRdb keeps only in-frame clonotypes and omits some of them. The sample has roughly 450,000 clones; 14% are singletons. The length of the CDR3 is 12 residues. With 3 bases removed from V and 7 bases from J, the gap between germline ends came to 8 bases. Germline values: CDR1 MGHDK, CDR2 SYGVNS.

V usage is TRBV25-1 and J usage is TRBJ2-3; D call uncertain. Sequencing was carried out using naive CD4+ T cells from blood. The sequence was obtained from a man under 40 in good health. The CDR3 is CASSDGRYTQYF. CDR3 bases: TGTGCCAGCAGTGACGGACGGTATACGCAGTATTTT.